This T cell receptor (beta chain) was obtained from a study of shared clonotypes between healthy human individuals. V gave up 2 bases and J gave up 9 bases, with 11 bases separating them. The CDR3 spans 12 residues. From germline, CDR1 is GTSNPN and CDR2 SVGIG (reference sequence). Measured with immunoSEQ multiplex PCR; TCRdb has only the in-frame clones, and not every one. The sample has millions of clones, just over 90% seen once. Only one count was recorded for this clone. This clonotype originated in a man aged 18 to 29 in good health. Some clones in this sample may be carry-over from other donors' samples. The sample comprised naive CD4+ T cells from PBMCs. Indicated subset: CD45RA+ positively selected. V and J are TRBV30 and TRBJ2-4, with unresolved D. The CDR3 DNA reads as TGTGCCTGGAGTTCGGGCCTAGGCATTCAGTACTTC. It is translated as CAWSSGLGIQYF.